This T cell receptor beta chain derives from a study of PD-1 blockade in classical Hodgkin lymphoma. Broader study findings: Diversity in CD4+ TCRs, unlike that measured in CD8+ TCRs, had risen significantly by C4D1.

Profiled with immunoSEQ multiplex PCR; TCRdb holds only in-frame clones, not every one. This table has some 13,000 clones, roughly 86% appearing once. Brentuximab vedotin exposure varied, and every patient relapsed after autologous stem cell transplantation. This CDR3 region has 14 residues. Trimming cost V 5 bases and J 2 bases, with 11 bases left between them. Germline CDR1 reads SGHRS; CDR2 reads YFSETQ. Worth noting for this clone: Its antigen is undetermined.

The specimen was peripheral blood mononuclear cells (PBMCs), collected at baseline. This rearrangement joins TRBV5-1 to TRBJ1-3, with D tentatively TRBD1 (5 bases). This TCR was recovered from a human donor with classical Hodgkin lymphoma. In DNA form, the CDR3 reads TGCGCCAGCAGTCCCCCGGGGGCTGGAAACACCATATATTTT. It is translated as CASSPPGAGNTIYF.